This T cell receptor beta chain was profiled in a study of T cells in tumors after PD-1 blockade. Study-level information: Prior checkpoint blockade, systemic immunosuppressant use, or anti-cancer therapy within 4 weeks excluded patients. Mean per blood sample: 113,528 templates (about 24,000-280,000), approximately 37,000 unique clonotypes. The study, taken as a whole, reports: About 41% of tumor TCR clonotypes were also found in blood.

This CDR3 comprises 15 residues. CDR1 and CDR2 (germline): SGHRS, YFSETQ. The V end lost 4 bases, the J end lost 2 bases, and 16 bases lay between the germline ends. With regard to this clone: Its matching antigen is unknown.

TCRdb's table, derived via immunoSEQ multiplex PCR, lists solely in-frame clones and lacks some. The repertoire holds 55,000 to 65,000 clones, with roughly 75% as singletons. The specimen was PBMCs, collected before anti-PD-1 treatment. The source of this sequence is a human donor with basal cell carcinoma. V and J are TRBV5-1 and TRBJ2-7, with a tentative D call TRBD1 (5 bases). The CDR3 bases are TGCGCCAGCAGCCCGAGCTACGACAGTCCCTACGAGCAGTACTTC. Encoded protein: CASSPSYDSPYEQYF.